The clone carrying this T cell receptor (beta chain) has more than one count but fewer than ten. The antigen is undetermined. This entry is derived from a study of T cells in localized non-small cell lung cancer. Findings of the study overall: Investigators sequenced only a single tumor region, leaving heterogeneity possible. Patients showing higher blood T cell density tended to see longer overall survival.

The V segment lost 2 bases and the J segment 0 bases; nucleotides outside the gene matches: 7. Germline V CDR1 and CDR2: GTSNPN, SVGIG (reference sequence). The CDR3 sequence is 17 residues long. Repertoires were generated with immunoSEQ multiplex PCR, while TCRdb's copy carries only in-frame clones and drops some. This sample has tens of thousands of clones, with about nine tenths found just once. The source is a man aged 40 to 70 with stage III lung adenocarcinoma. The chain joins TRBV30 to TRBJ1-6; 7 bases line up with TRBD1. The specimen comprised peripheral blood mononuclear cells, sampled before any cancer treatment. The CDR3 region has the DNA TGTGCCTGGAGTTCGCTACAGGGGCCCTCCTATAATTCACCCCTCCACTTT. This translates into CAWSSLQGPSYNSPLHF.